This T cell receptor (beta chain) was recorded in a study of cytomegalovirus exposure and HLA in healthy donors. About this clone: The antigen is undetermined.

CDR1 SGDLS and CDR2 YYNGEE come from the germline V gene. With 6 bases removed from V and 10 bases from J, the gap between germline ends came to 16 bases. This CDR3 has 13 amino acids. The PCR was carried out with 60 Vbeta primers and 13 Jbeta primers. The repertoire was sequenced with immunoSEQ multiplex PCR; TCRdb's copy has only in-frame clones and lacks some. The table records under 200,000 clones, under 90% of them present only once. General study points: Indistinguishable V segments such as TRBV6-2 and TRBV6-3 were excluded.

The TCR was taken from a male donor in good health and CMV-seronegative. The chain couples TRBV9 to TRBJ2-2; weak D call: TRBD1 (6 bases). Sequenced: PBMCs. In DNA form, the CDR3 reads TGTGCCAGCACCCCGGGGCAGGGACAGGAGCTGTTTTTT. Its protein is CASTPGQGQELFF.